Sequencing of this T cell receptor (beta chain) was carried out in a study of untreated major depressive disorder. Broader study findings: TRBV25-01 and TRBV02-01 usage differences were not statistically significant. Compared with controls, depressed patients showed more TRBV05-01 (Vbeta 5.1) usage in CD4+ T cells.

As for this clone: The antigen is unknown.

Assay: immunoSEQ multiplex PCR; the TCRdb copy retains only in-frame clones and omits some. Of around 13,000 clones in the sample, around nine tenths are singletons; the top ten hold more than 1.5%. This CDR3 contains 16 residues. Per germline, CDR1 SGHRS and CDR2 YFSETQ. V trimming: 4 bases; J trimming: 3 bases; junction bases outside the gene matches: 7. Every participant had European ancestry. Around 30 ml of peripheral blood was collected per donor. V is TRBV5-1 and J is TRBJ1-1, with 12 nucleotides matching TRBD1. Input material: CD4+ T cells from PBMCs. This clonotype was sampled from a woman aged 30 to 39 with major depressive disorder. CDR3 loop: CASSVSGTGGDTEAFF. The CDR3 DNA reads TGCGCCAGCAGCGTCTCCGGGACAGGGGGCGACACTGAAGCTTTCTTT.